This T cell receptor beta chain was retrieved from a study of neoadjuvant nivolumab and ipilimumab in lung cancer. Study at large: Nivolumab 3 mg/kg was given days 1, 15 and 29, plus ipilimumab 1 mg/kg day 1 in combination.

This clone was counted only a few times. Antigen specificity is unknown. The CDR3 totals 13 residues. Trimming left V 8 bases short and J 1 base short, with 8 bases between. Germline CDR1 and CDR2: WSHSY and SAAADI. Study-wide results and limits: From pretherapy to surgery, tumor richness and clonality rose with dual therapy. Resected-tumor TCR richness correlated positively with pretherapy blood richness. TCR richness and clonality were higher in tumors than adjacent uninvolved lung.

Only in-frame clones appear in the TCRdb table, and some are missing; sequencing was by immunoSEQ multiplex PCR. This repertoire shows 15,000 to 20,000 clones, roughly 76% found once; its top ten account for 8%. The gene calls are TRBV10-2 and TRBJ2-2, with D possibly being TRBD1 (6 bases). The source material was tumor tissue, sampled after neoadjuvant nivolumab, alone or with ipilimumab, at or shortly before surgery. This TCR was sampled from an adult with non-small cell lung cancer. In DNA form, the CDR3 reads TGCGCCAGCCAGGGGCTGAACACCGGGGAGCTGTTTTTT. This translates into CASQGLNTGELFF.